This T cell receptor (beta chain) is drawn from a study of persistence of HIV-infected CD4 T cells. This was the immunoSEQ version 4 assay in survey mode. Profiled with immunoSEQ multiplex PCR; TCRdb holds only in-frame clones, not every one. The sample records roughly 25,000 clones, around 67% being singletons. An overlapping HIV-1 Gag peptide pool stimulated these cells at about 0.94 ug/peptide/mL. Sorting selected CD4+ T cells upregulating both CD40 ligand and CD69. Inclusion required CMV-positive serology and CD4+ counts above 400 cells/uL. The V gene's germline CDR1 is MNHEY and CDR2 SVGAGI. The CDR3 is 13 amino acids. After removal of 6 bases from V and 5 bases from J, the junction contained 2 bases not matched to a gene. About this clone: Its specificity is unknown.

The material was CD4+ T cells sorted from PBMCs after approximately 19-hour stimulation, obtained from a patient who received antiretroviral therapy. This TCR came from an adult man with HIV who was CMV-seropositive. This chain connects TRBV6-5 to TRBJ2-4, with 9 nucleotides matching TRBD1. The CDR3 spells CASSGTGQNIQYF. CDR3 sequence (DNA): TGTGCCAGCAGCGGGACAGGGCAAAACATTCAGTACTTC.